A selection of T cell receptor beta chains follows, all from one sample in a study of technical replicates of blood from several donors. Profiling relied on immunoSEQ multiplex PCR, and the TCRdb table lists in-frame clones only, not all of them. The sample records about 70,000 clones, approximately 95% being singletons. The sequencing input was T cells isolated from PBMCs. Receptors originate from a human donor in good health. CDR3s include the opening cysteine and the closing phenylalanine or tryptophan. D genes are given only for firm matches. Clone size is stated in some rows and not others, as once, few, many or a class when expanded.

>TRBV11-2|TRBJ1-5|TRBD1|NA
CASSSYRGGQGLSNQPQHF
TGTGCCAGCAGCTCCTATAGGGGGGGACAGGGACTCAGCAATCAGCCCCAGCATTTT
>TRBV19|TRBJ1-5|NA|once
CASNPRGANQPQHF
TGTGCCAGTAACCCCAGGGGCGCCAATCAGCCCCAGCATTTT
>TRBV7-8|TRBJ1-5|TRBD1|NA
CASSLTGIQPQHF
TGTGCCAGCAGCTTGACAGGGATTCAGCCCCAGCATTTT
>TRBV9|TRBJ1-1|NA|NA
CASSLLMNTEAFF
TGTGCCAGCAGCCTATTAATGAACACTGAAGCTTTCTTT
>TRBV6-4|TRBJ2-3|TRBD2|NA
CASSDSAGGPDTQYF
TGTGCCAGCAGTGACTCAGCGGGGGGGCCAGATACGCAGTATTTT
>TRBV20-1|TRBJ2-7|NA|NA
CSARAVGEQYF
TGCAGTGCTAGGGCGGTTGGCGAGCAGTACTTC
>TRBV21-1|TRBJ2-3|NA|NA
CASSKGPTSGGRADTQYF
TGTGCCAGCAGCAAAGGGCCGACTAGCGGAGGTAGGGCAGATACGCAGTATTTT
>TRBV27|TRBJ2-7|NA|NA
CASSLERGFYEQYF
TGTGCCAGCAGTTTGGAACGGGGATTCTACGAGCAGTACTTC
>TRBV6-1|TRBJ2-1|NA|NA
CASSAYLYNEQFF
TGTGCCAGCAGTGCCTATCTCTACAATGAGCAGTTCTTC
>TRBV27|TRBJ2-3|NA|once
CASSQPGVFGDTQYF
TGTGCCAGCAGCCAACCCGGAGTATTCGGGGATACGCAGTATTTT
>TRBV7-3|TRBJ2-1|TRBD2|NA
CASSLTAGGTKSTEQFF
TGTGCCAGCAGCTTAACTGCGGGGGGTACCAAGTCGACCGAGCAGTTCTTC
>TRBV6-4|TRBJ2-1|TRBD2|NA
CASTPLAASSYNEQFF
TGTGCCAGCACTCCTCTAGCGGCTTCCTCCTACAATGAGCAGTTCTTC
>TRBV4-2|TRBJ1-2|TRBD1|NA
CASSQGRQGDGYTF
TGTGCCAGCAGCCAAGGTCGGCAGGGGGATGGCTACACCTTC
>TRBV6-4|TRBJ1-1|NA|NA
CASSDAFRGGEAFF
TGTGCCAGCAGTGACGCTTTTAGGGGTGGTGAAGCTTTCTTT
>TRBV6-6|TRBJ1-2|TRBD1|NA
CAIGWGTGPYGYTF
TGTGCCATCGGGTGGGGGACAGGGCCTTATGGCTACACCTTC
>TRBV4-2|TRBJ2-1|NA|NA
CASSQGLAIDNEQFF
TGTGCCAGCAGCCAAGGACTGGCAATCGACAATGAGCAGTTCTTC
>TRBV4-2|TRBJ2-7|NA|NA
CASSQDVTTGSYEQYF
TGTGCCAGCAGCCAAGATGTCACTACGGGTTCCTACGAGCAGTACTTC
>TRBV27|TRBJ2-3|TRBD1|NA
CASIGQGADTQYF
TGTGCCAGTATAGGACAGGGGGCAGATACGCAGTATTTT
>TRBV7-9|TRBJ1-1|TRBD1|NA
CASTLLSRGLRMNTEAFF
TGTGCCAGCACCCTCCTATCCAGGGGGCTGAGGATGAACACTGAAGCTTTCTTT
>TRBV7-9|TRBJ2-7|NA|NA
CASSPPPRIGLYEQYF
TGTGCCAGCAGCCCGCCCCCCAGGATAGGTCTATACGAGCAGTACTTC
>TRBV11-3|TRBJ2-7|NA|NA
CASSPTPGASSYEQYF
TGTGCCAGCAGCCCCACCCCAGGGGCCTCGTCCTACGAGCAGTACTTC
>TRBV5-1|TRBJ1-1|NA|NA
CASSLVVRGARKTEAFF
TGCGCCAGCAGCTTGGTGGTCAGGGGCGCAAGGAAAACTGAAGCTTTCTTT
>TRBV28|TRBJ2-1|TRBD1|NA
CASTYSRDRGGSEQFF
TGTGCCAGCACTTATAGCCGGGACAGGGGAGGAAGCGAGCAGTTCTTC
>TRBV20-1|TRBJ2-3|NA|NA
CSGASTDTQYF
TGCAGTGGGGCGAGCACAGATACGCAGTATTTT
>TRBV14|TRBJ1-3|TRBD1|NA
CASSQDLGQGARNTIYF
TGTGCCAGCAGCCAAGACCTCGGACAGGGGGCAAGAAACACCATATATTTT
>TRBV6-5|TRBJ2-7|NA|NA
CASGRVTYYEQYF
TGTGCCAGCGGGCGGGTAACCTACTACGAGCAGTACTTC
>TRBV28|TRBJ1-5|NA|NA
CASRGLTRARNQPQHF
TGTGCCAGCAGGGGCTTGACCAGGGCACGCAATCAGCCCCAGCATTTT
>TRBV6-1|TRBJ2-7|NA|NA
CASTGSSYEQYF
TGTGCCAGCACGGGGTCCTCCTACGAGCAGTACTTC
>TRBV5-1|TRBJ2-7|TRBD2|NA
CASSLTSGGPSYEQYF
TGCGCCAGCAGCTTGACCTCGGGAGGGCCCTCATACGAGCAGTACTTC
>TRBV6-1|TRBJ1-2|NA|NA
CASSGGHYGYTF
TGTGCCAGCAGTGGGGGCCACTATGGCTACACCTTC
>TRBV9|TRBJ2-3|NA|NA
CASSVRGSSTDTQYF
TGTGCCAGCAGCGTCCGCGGTTCTAGCACAGATACGCAGTATTTT
>TRBV27|TRBJ1-1|TRBD1|NA
CASSEDRGGNTEAFF
TGTGCCAGCAGTGAGGACAGGGGAGGGAACACTGAAGCTTTCTTT
>TRBV4-1|TRBJ1-2|NA|NA
CASSQQTDPRGYTF
TGCGCCAGCAGCCAACAGACAGACCCCCGGGGCTACACCTTC
>TRBV5-6|TRBJ1-1|NA|NA
CASSLITGLNTEAFF
TGTGCCAGCAGCTTGATAACAGGGCTAAACACTGAAGCTTTCTTT
>TRBV27|TRBJ2-5|TRBD1|NA
CASSFNLGGMETQYF
TGTGCCAGCAGTTTTAACTTAGGGGGCATGGAGACCCAGTACTTC
>TRBV5-1|TRBJ1-2|NA|NA
CASSLGHHNYGYTF
TGCGCCAGCAGCTTGGGACACCATAACTATGGCTACACCTTC
>TRBV20-1|TRBJ2-2|NA|NA
CSATATGELFF
TGCAGTGCCACTGCCACCGGGGAGCTGTTTTTT
>TRBV5-5|TRBJ2-7|NA|NA
CASSLDRANYEQYF
TGTGCCAGCAGCTTAGACAGAGCAAACTACGAGCAGTACTTC
>TRBV28|TRBJ1-2|NA|NA
CASSLAQGAYGYTF
TGTGCCAGCAGTTTAGCGCAGGGTGCATATGGCTACACCTTC
>TRBV28|TRBJ2-3|NA|NA
CASLGGALNTDTQYF
TGTGCCAGTCTTGGGGGGGCCTTAAACACAGATACGCAGTATTTT
>TRBV6-1|TRBJ2-1|TRBD2|once
CASSGLAGGIDEQFF
TGTGCCAGCAGTGGACTAGCGGGAGGTATCGATGAGCAGTTCTTC
>TRBV19|TRBJ2-2|TRBD2|NA
CASSITSGTGELFF
TGTGCCAGTAGTATAACTAGCGGCACCGGGGAGCTGTTTTTT
>TRBV4-2|TRBJ2-7|TRBD2|NA
CASSQEASGGFYEQYF
TGTGCCAGCAGCCAAGAGGCTAGCGGGGGATTTTACGAGCAGTACTTC
>TRBV6-6|TRBJ1-2|NA|NA
CASRADRHGYTF
TGTGCCAGCAGGGCCGACAGGCATGGCTACACCTTC